Below, 3 T cell receptor beta chains from the same sample are listed, as sequenced in a study of control samples from healthy donors and cancer patients. Data came from immunoSEQ multiplex PCR; TCRdb stores just in-frame clones and leaves some out. Of about 15,000 clones listed, about 87% are singletons. Sequencing was carried out using PBMCs. All receptors derive from a woman in her seventies with colorectal cancer.

The chain uses TRBV24-1 and TRBJ1-2; no clear D. Trimming shortened V by 4 bases and J by 2 bases, and 1 base separated the two germline ends. Germline loops: CDR1 KGHDR, CDR2 SFDVKD. The CDR3 consists of 11 residues. The CDR3 DNA is TGTGCCACCAGTGACAACTATGGCTACACCTTC. This encodes CATSDNYGYTF.

The chain combines TRBV4-2 with TRBJ2-1, with 7 bases fitting TRBD1. The germline gives CDR1 LGHNA, CDR2 YNFKEQ. The CDR3 totals 13 residues. Germline trimming cut 4 bases from V and 4 bases from J; bases unmatched to any gene: 1. DNA for the CDR3: TGTGCCAGCAGCCGGGACAGATACAATGAGCAGTTCTTC. Translated: CASSRDRYNEQFF.

The J gene is TRBJ2-5, the V gene TRBV7-9, with no clear D. The germline gives CDR1 SEHNR, CDR2 FQNEAQ (reference sequence). The CDR3 has 15 residues. V was clipped by 5 bases and J by 4 bases, with 17 bases between them. The DNA for the CDR3 is TGTGCCAGCAGCCCCTGGGTCGGGCTGGGAGAGACCCAGTACTTC. Encoded protein: CASSPWVGLGETQYF.